This T cell receptor beta chain was captured by sequencing in a study of identifying expanded T cells in peripheral blood. The CDR3 length is 11 residues. Germline CDR1 reads GTSNPN; CDR2 reads SVGIG (reference sequence). The V and J ends lost 0 bases and 12 bases respectively, with 12 bases between them. Turning to this clone: Its antigen is not identified.

The study's findings and limits: Over approximately two and four weeks, about 15 and 18 clones changed, versus approximately 1.1 between replicates. Clone count variance between approximately two-week samples rose with total template count.

During the collection period, no donor immune events like infections were recorded. This table comes from immunoSEQ multiplex PCR, and its TCRdb copy is limited to in-frame clones, with some not included. Of 100,000 to 150,000 clones in the sample, more than 75% were seen once. Sequencing was performed on blood. The chain has TRBV30 and TRBJ2-7, with D unresolved. The receptor's source is a person aged 18 to 70 in good health. CDR3 nucleotides: TGTGCCTGGAGTGTGGGTCCCTTTCTGTACTTC. Its protein is CAWSVGPFLYF.